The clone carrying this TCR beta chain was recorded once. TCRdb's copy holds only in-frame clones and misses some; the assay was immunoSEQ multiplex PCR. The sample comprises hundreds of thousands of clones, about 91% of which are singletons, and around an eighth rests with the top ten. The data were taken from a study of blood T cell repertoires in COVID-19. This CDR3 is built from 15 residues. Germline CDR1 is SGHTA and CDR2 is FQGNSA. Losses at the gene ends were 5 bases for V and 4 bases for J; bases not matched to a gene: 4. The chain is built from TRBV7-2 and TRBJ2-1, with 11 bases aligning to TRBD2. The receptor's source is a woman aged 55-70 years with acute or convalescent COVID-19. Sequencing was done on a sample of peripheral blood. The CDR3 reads CASSLGTSGYNEQFF. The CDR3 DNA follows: TGTGCCAGCAGCCTTGGGACTAGCGGATACAATGAGCAGTTCTTC.